This TCR beta chain was recovered during a study of post-analysis software for immune sequencing data (dated by TCRdb to the mid-2010s). Context from the whole study: Relapsing-remitting, secondary progressive and progressive-relapsing multiple sclerosis were recorded as disease courses, and subtype annotation was lacking for some patients. The multiple sclerosis patient repertoires were compared with roughly twelve previously published healthy control repertoires from donors aged about 6 to 26 years. A subset of samples was prepared in parallel using single-end sample barcoding, then pooled and co-amplified after Illumina adapter ligation. What the work shows at the level of the full study, not this receptor alone: The multiple sclerosis patient group was slightly younger than the control group. Direct clustering with F measure showed strong co-clustering of samples prepared in the same batch, prompting a batch-effect correction. Roughly 5 TRBV segments, including TRBV5-6, TRBV5-1 and TRBV20-1, were significantly more frequent in patients than controls. Compared with controls, multiple sclerosis patients had significantly lower normalized Chao1 diversity, a finding suggesting substantial peripheral T-cell clonal expansion.

Details on this clonotype: Its cognate antigen has yet to be identified. The junction and the germline gene differ at one end; a read error may be behind it.

CDR1 and CDR2 (SEHNR, FQNEAQ) derive from the germline V gene (reference sequence). Measured from the cysteine to the phenylalanine, the CDR3 is 14 residues long. CDR3 DNA is the only sequence kept; it has 42 bases, read in frame from the first base. The library was prepared using PCR. Sequencing was carried out with an Illumina HiSeq 2500. Unique molecular identifiers were incorporated into TCR beta cDNA libraries to reduce PCR and sequencing biases. Approximately 500,000 cDNA molecules were obtained per 1 to 10 million input T cells, so each molecule approximated one T cell. Patient libraries were prepared and sequenced with the same protocol used for the earlier healthy control dataset. Within a given batch, samples were prepared together, multiplexed and sequenced on the same HiSeq lane. On the authors' methods: MIGEC was used to process the raw barcoded reads, and molecular identifier groups with only a single read were discarded before consensus assembly and CDR3 extraction. Clonotype tables were post-analysed with VDJtools, and diversity was normalized by down-sampling all datasets to the smallest sample size. To correct batch-related cross-sample contamination, repertoire overlap clustering matched CDR3 amino acid sequences but not nucleotide sequences. TCRdb cleaned the public reads at Q25 with fastp, built clones with MiXCR and kept in-frame beta chains. Every distinct CDR3 protein forms one entry, paired with its most common genes and DNA. The V and J calls here are based on TCRdb, not the publication. This sample holds roughly 150,000 distinct CDR3 sequences; roughly 34% were observed only once. The ten largest account for under 30% of the sample.

The time point label on this specimen signifies: second blood draw from one MS patient after hematopoietic stem cell transplantation. To demonstrate the VDJtools post-analysis software, TCR beta repertoires were profiled from the peripheral blood of over ten young patients with multiple sclerosis. Multiple sclerosis patients were children and adolescents aged roughly 6 to 16 years. The receptor was derived from a girl aged 5-17 years with multiple sclerosis. Donor details come from another sample of the same person, matched by shared clones. The source material was blood, sampled after autologous hematopoietic stem cell transplantation. In this chain, TRBV7-9 is recombined with TRBJ2-5, and perhaps TRBD1 as D gene, on 6 matching bases. The CDR3 sequence is CASRSRGWQETQYF. The bases read TGTGCTAGCAGAAGTAGGGGGTGGCAAGAGACCCAGTACTTC.